What follows is one T cell receptor (beta chain) and its context. The sample belongs to a study of blood T cell repertoires in COVID-19. About the study: Some COVID-19 samples were acute and others convalescent; all came from the United States, Italy and Spain.

Germline CDR1 reads LGHDT; CDR2 reads YNNKEL (reference sequence). The CDR3 extends over 16 amino acids. Germline trimming cut 4 bases from V and 4 bases from J; bases unmatched to any gene: 12. Original handling: It was from reference gene primer amplification that nucleated cell counts were estimated. This table comes from immunoSEQ multiplex PCR, and its TCRdb copy is limited to in-frame clones, with some not included. V and J calls and clone size are as listed in that table; D and trimming were resolved from the DNA. The profile shows approximately 470,000 clones, over 75% of them singletons. The chain carries TRBV3-1 (or the pseudogene TRBV3-2) and TRBJ2-7; TRBD2 matches 8 bases. The material sequenced was peripheral blood. The sequence was collected from a human donor in a cohort sampled during active COVID-19. CDR3 nucleotides: TGTGCCAGCAGCCGGGGCGGTAGCGGGAAAACTTACGAGCAGTACTTC. Its translation: CASSRGGSGKTYEQYF.